This T cell receptor beta chain was documented in a study of cytomegalovirus exposure and HLA in healthy donors. The study, taken as a whole, reports: High sensitivity and specificity were reportedly achieved when the classifier diagnosed cytomegalovirus status.

The CDR3 runs to 15 residues. CDR1 and CDR2 (germline): SGHNT, YYREEE (reference sequence). Trimming cost V 1 base and J 0 bases, with 10 bases left between them. As for this clone: Its antigen remains unidentified.

The PCR was carried out with 60 Vbeta primers and 13 Jbeta primers. The method was immunoSEQ multiplex PCR; TCRdb's version includes in-frame clones alone and lacks a portion of them. Among approximately 70,000 clones listed, around 78% were seen once. The V gene is TRBV5-4, the J gene TRBJ1-1, with D unclear. The clonotype originates from a middle-aged man in good health and CMV-seronegative. Sequencing was carried out using PBMCs. The CDR3 protein is CASSLLRELNTEAFF. In DNA, the CDR3 is TGTGCCAGCAGCTTGTTACGAGAACTGAACACTGAAGCTTTCTTT. Filled out from reference TRBV5-4 and TRBJ1-1, the complete variable domain reads ETGVTQSPTHLIKTRGQQVTLRCSSQSGHNTVSWYQQALGQGPQFIFQYYREEENGRGNFPPRFSGLQFPNYSSELNVNALELDDSALYLCASSLLRELNTEAFFGQGTRLTVV.